This TCR beta chain originates from a study of T cells in Graves' hyperthyroidism and ophthalmopathy. This clonotype was observed a handful of times. RNA transcripts gave rise to amplified TCR beta CDR3 regions. The TCR CDR3 first-round RT-PCR relied on the HTBI primer set. TCRdb reprocessed the multiplex PCR reads via MiXCR and lists one record per CDR3 protein. The sample carries 370,000 or so distinct CDR3 sequences, approximately 14% recorded once. Sequences were obtained from blood. The receptor was derived from a young woman with Graves' hyperthyroidism that later progressed to Graves' ophthalmopathy.

The CDR3 DNA sequence: TGCAGCGTTGTTAAAGTAGCGAACGAGCAGTACTTC. Translated, it gives CSVVKVANEQYF. The chain combines TRBV29-1 with TRBJ2-7; D may be TRBD2 (5 bases). Germline V gene data show CDR1 as SQVTM and CDR2 as ANQGSEA. There are 12 residues in the CDR3. Trimming cost V 4 bases and J 5 bases, with 12 bases left between them.